This T cell receptor beta chain was recorded in a study of T cell responses to AZD1222 COVID-19 vaccine. Study results and caveats: Scientists sampled the repertoires only once the peak T cell response had passed. Among those given AZD1222, only 6 or 7 were seropositive at baseline. Receipt of two AZD1222 doses was followed by a rise in Spike-specific TCR breadth and depth. Clonal diversity was possibly underestimated, and white British individuals and females predominated among donors.

J was trimmed by 2 bases and V by 9 bases; bases with no gene match: 6. The CDR3 spans 14 residues. CDR1 and CDR2 (germline): MNHEY, SVGAGI. On this clone itself: The antigen is not known.

Produced via immunoSEQ multiplex PCR; TCRdb's table is partial and in-frame only. The data contain about 79,000 clones, roughly 94% of them singletons. Sequencing used peripheral blood, obtained on day 0 of MenACWY control vaccination. The chain employs TRBV6-5 and TRBJ1-5; the match to TRBD1 covers 8 bases. The sequence derives from an adult in good health. The CDR3, as DNA: TGTGCCAGTCACCCGGGACAGGGCAATCAGCCCCAGCATTTT. The encoded protein is CASHPGQGNQPQHF.